This passage covers 18 T cell receptor beta chains from one sample sequenced in a study of control samples from healthy donors and cancer patients. Sequencing used immunoSEQ multiplex PCR; TCRdb keeps in-frame clones, though not all of them. Its listing shows about 200,000 clones. Material for sequencing was blood. The receptors shown here come from a woman aged 25 to 45 in good health.

The chain carries TRBV6-2 or TRBV6-3 and TRBJ2-1; maybe TRBD2 (5 bases). This CDR3 comprises 18 residues. Trimming cost V 0 bases and J 6 bases, with 21 bases left between them. Germline V gene sequence: CDR1 MNHEY, CDR2 SVGEGT. CDR3 nucleotide sequence: TGTGCCAGCAGTTACTCCGCCGGGATTAGTCGTTTTAGCAATGAGCAGTTCTTC. Its translation: CASSYSAGISRFSNEQFF.

The rearrangement links TRBV10-1 to TRBJ1-1; 7 bases map to TRBD1. This CDR3 region has 12 residues. The J segment lost 8 bases and the V segment lost 8 bases, leaving 8 bases of the junction unmatched. Germline CDR1 is WNHNN and CDR2 is SYGVQD (reference sequence). Here the CDR3 reads CASVSGTAEAFF. Written as DNA, the CDR3 is TGCGCCAGCGTATCCGGGACAGCGGAAGCTTTCTTT.

Remarks on this clone: Other DNA sequences within the sample encode an identical CDR3. V gene TRBV18 combines with J gene TRBJ2-3; D not certain. The V end lost 3 bases, the J end lost 0 bases, and 4 bases lay between the germline ends. This CDR3 spans 13 amino acids. Per germline, CDR1 KGHSH and CDR2 LQKENI. The CDR3 DNA follows: TGTGCCAGCTCACCGCCGAGCACAGATACGCAGTATTTT. Its translation: CASSPPSTDTQYF. The full variable domain, completed using reference TRBV18 and TRBJ2-3, is NAGVMQNPRHLVRRRGQEARLRCSPMKGHSHVYWYRQLPEEGLKFMVYLQKENIIDESGMPKERFSAEFPKEGPSILRIQQVVRGDSAAYFCASSPPSTDTQYFGPGTRLTVL.

This chain joins TRBV28 and TRBJ1-4, with 9 bases lining up with TRBD1. From germline, CDR1 is MDHEN and CDR2 SYDVKM. This CDR3 comprises 15 residues. V lost 4 bases and J lost 8; bases outside the gene matches: 8. This CDR3 reads CASSSPGQGREKLFF. The CDR3, as DNA: TGTGCCAGCAGTTCCCCGGGACAGGGTCGAGAAAAACTGTTTTTT.

The rearrangement joins TRBV24-1 to TRBJ2-7; the match to TRBD1 covers 11 bases. The CDR3 loop spans 15 amino acids. V lost 3 bases and J lost 5; bases outside the gene matches: 5. Per the germline V gene, CDR1 is KGHDR and CDR2 is SFDVKD. The CDR3 DNA reads as TGTGCCACCAGTGATACTAGGACAGGGGGCCACGAGCAGTACTTC. Translating gives CATSDTRTGGHEQYF.

CDR3: CASRTGQNEKLFF. CDR3 in DNA: TGTGCCAGCAGAACCGGACAGAATGAAAAACTGTTTTTT. The chain uses TRBV6-5 and TRBJ1-4; maybe TRBD1 (6 bases). CDR3 length equals 13 residues. V shed 6 bases and J shed 5 bases, with 10 bases lying between them. CDR1 and CDR2 (germline): MNHEY, SVGAGI.

The chain employs TRBV30 and TRBJ2-1; a possible D gene is TRBD1 (6 bases). Trimming took off 2 bases at V and 7 bases at J, with 15 bases between the two ends. The germline gives CDR1 GTSNPN, CDR2 SVGIG (reference sequence). There are 14 residues in the CDR3. Here the CDR3 DNA reads TGTGCCTGGAGTACCGGGACATTTTATAATGAGCAGTTCTTC. Its translation is CAWSTGTFYNEQFF.

V and J are TRBV5-1 and TRBJ2-6; D remains ambiguous. This CDR3 contains 16 residues. Germline loops: CDR1 SGHRS, CDR2 YFSETQ. The V gene lost 3 bases and the J gene lost 0 bases, with 10 bases spanning the gap. CDR3: CASSSRGSSGANVLTF. CDR3 coding DNA: TGCGCCAGCAGCTCCCGTGGTAGCTCTGGGGCCAACGTCCTGACTTTC.

The chain uses TRBV25-1 and TRBJ1-4, with 11 positions matching TRBD1. Germline CDR1 reads MGHDK; CDR2 reads SYGVNS. The CDR3 sequence is 14 residues long. The J segment lost 11 bases and the V segment lost 5 bases, leaving 7 bases of the junction unmatched. The CDR3 is CASSPLGQGAKLFF. The CDR3 DNA reads TGTGCCAGCAGTCCACTAGGACAGGGGGCGAAACTGTTTTTT.

The rearrangement joins TRBV28 to TRBJ2-7; 8 nucleotides agree with TRBD1. The germline CDR1 and CDR2 sequences are MDHEN and SYDVKM. This CDR3 contains 14 residues. V dropped 2 bases and J dropped 5; count of bases not matched to a gene: 5. CDR3 DNA: TGTGCCAGCAGTTTAAGACAGGGGAAAAACGAGCAGTACTTC. It is translated as CASSLRQGKNEQYF.

V gene TRBV6-5 combines with J gene TRBJ1-1; 7 positions agree with TRBD1. CDR3 length equals 15 residues. Per the germline V gene, CDR1 is MNHEY and CDR2 is SVGAGI. Trimming took 2 bases from V and 1 from J; bases not matched to a gene: 4. Here the CDR3 DNA reads TGTGCCAGCAGTTACGACAGGGCAGGGAACACTGAAGCTTTCTTT. The encoded protein is CASSYDRAGNTEAFF.

Remarks on this clone: The sample contains more than one DNA sequence encoding this CDR3. The chain joins TRBV7-2 to TRBJ2-7, with D perhaps matching TRBD2 (6 bases). Trimming pared 3 bases from V and 3 bases from J, leaving 9 bases between. The CDR3 totals 13 residues. Germline lookup yields CDR1 SGHTA and CDR2 FQGNSA. In DNA form, the CDR3 reads TGTGCCAGCAGCTTGACCGGGGGCTACGAGCAGTACTTC. This sequence encodes CASSLTGGYEQYF.

The chain uses TRBV5-1 and TRBJ1-3; no clear D gene. Germline V gene sequence: CDR1 SGHRS, CDR2 YFSETQ. The germline V and J ends were trimmed by 0 bases and 0 bases, with 7 bases remaining between them. CDR3 size: 15 residues. CDR3 nucleotide sequence: TGCGCCAGCAGCTTGGGTTGGAGCTCTGGAAACACCATATATTTT. Residues: CASSLGWSSGNTIYF.

The genes are TRBV11-3 and TRBJ2-1; D remains unclear. Germline values: CDR1 SGHNT, CDR2 YENEEA. The germline V and J ends were trimmed by 5 bases and 8 bases, with 16 bases remaining between them. The CDR3 spans 14 residues. The CDR3: CASSPSRLIDEQFF. CDR3 nucleotide sequence: TGTGCCAGCAGCCCTTCTCGGCTAATAGATGAGCAGTTCTTC. Full variable domain (missing parts from reference TRBV11-3 and TRBJ2-1): EAGVVQSPRYKIIEKKQPVAFWCNPISGHNTLYWYLQNLGQGPELLIRYENEEAVDDSQLPKDRFSAERLKGVDSTLKIQPAELGDSAVYLCASSPSRLIDEQFFGPGTRLTVL.

The CDR3, as DNA: TGTGCCACCAGGACTAGCCGGAAAGAGACCCAGTACTTC. This translates into CATRTSRKETQYF. The J gene is TRBJ2-5, the V gene TRBV15; 7 bases fit TRBD2. The trim removed 6 bases at V and 3 bases at J, leaving 4 bases unmatched. Germline lookup yields CDR1 LNHNV and CDR2 YYDKDF (reference sequence). The CDR3 is made up of 13 amino acids.

The rearrangement joins TRBV24-1 to TRBJ2-5; D possibly uses TRBD1 or TRBD2 (5 bases each). The CDR3 sequence is 18 residues long. V lost 1 base, J lost 5 bases, and 22 bases lay in between. Germline assignment: CDR1 KGHDR and CDR2 SFDVKD. This CDR3 is CATSDFRPGRVGWETQYF. The CDR3 region has the DNA TGTGCCACCAGTGATTTCCGACCAGGGAGAGTGGGGTGGGAGACCCAGTACTTC.

The chain couples TRBV24-1 to TRBJ1-2; TRBD1 agrees at 7 bases. This CDR3 contains 16 residues. From germline, CDR1 is KGHDR and CDR2 SFDVKD. Unmatched junction bases numbered 6, after V lost 3 bases and J lost 0 bases. Written as DNA, the CDR3 is TGTGCCACCAGTGATGCGGACAGGCAAACTAACTATGGCTACACCTTC. Translated, it gives CATSDADRQTNYGYTF.

CDR3 in amino acids: CASSLAAGTGGSEQYF. The CDR3 DNA follows: TGTGCCAGCAGCTTAGCAGCGGGGACAGGGGGCTCCGAGCAGTACTTC. This chain links TRBV11-2 with TRBJ2-7; 12 positions match TRBD1. CDR1 is SGHAT and CDR2 is FQNNGV in the germline V gene. After removal of 1 base from V and 6 bases from J, the junction contained 7 bases not matched to a gene. CDR3 length equals 16 residues.